Ten or more counts support the clone carrying this T cell receptor beta chain. Arm-PCR of CDR3 regions and iRepertoire HTBI primers were the basis on which TCR beta libraries were built. TCRdb recomputed calls from the multiplex PCR reads with MiXCR, one row per CDR3 protein. In the table there are around 400,000 distinct CDR3 sequences, roughly a sixth of which are singletons. The germline V gene encodes CDR1 DFQATT and CDR2 SNEGSKA (reference sequence). J lost 3 bases, V lost 2 bases, and 9 bases had no gene match. The CDR3 has 15 residues. The data were obtained in a study of regulatory T cells in long-lasting Graves disease. The sample's time point: newly diagnosed GD, antithyroid drugs for less than 3 months. Following extraction of RNA from PBMCs, that RNA was used to make the TCR library.

The source material was peripheral blood mononuclear cells (PBMCs), sampled at new diagnosis, from a patient treated with antithyroid drugs. The V call is TRBV20-1, the J call TRBJ2-7; 8 nucleotides align to TRBD1. The clonotype was recovered from a female donor with Graves disease. CDR3 protein: CSARFVGTGHYEQYF. The CDR3 bases are TGCAGTGCTAGATTCGTCGGGACAGGTCACTACGAGCAGTACTTC.